The 18 T cell receptor beta chains below come from one sample, sequenced in a study of graft-versus-host responses after intestinal transplantation. Repertoires were generated with immunoSEQ multiplex PCR, while TCRdb's copy carries only in-frame clones and drops some. The table includes about 46,000 clones, 90% to 95% detected once. This sample comprised PBMCs, obtained around 790 days after a first intestinal transplant, on the day of a second. All receptors derive from a human patient who received an intestinal transplant, so some T cells may come from the graft donor.

This sequence joins TRBV7-3 and TRBJ2-1; the D gene is possibly TRBD1 (5 bases). V was pared by 5 bases and J by 4 bases, with 18 bases between. Germline assignment: CDR1 SGHTA and CDR2 FQGTGA. The CDR3 spans 16 residues. Here the CDR3 reads CASSPLGLEGYNEQFF. As DNA, the CDR3 is TGTGCCAGCAGCCCCCTGGGGCTGGAAGGGTACAATGAGCAGTTCTTC.

V is TRBV19 and J is TRBJ2-3; D not resolved. The CDR3 runs to 13 residues. Germline CDR1 and CDR2: LNHDA and SQIVND (reference sequence). V dropped 5 bases and J dropped 8 bases, with 14 bases sitting between them. CDR3 sequence reads: CASSLPARGTQYF. CDR3 DNA sequence: TGTGCCAGTAGTCTGCCCGCTCGTGGTACGCAGTATTTT. Full variable domain (rest looked up from reference TRBV19 and TRBJ2-3): DGGITQSPKYLFRKEGQNVTLSCEQNLNHDAMYWYRQDPGQGLRLIYYSQIVNDFQKGDIAEGYSVSREKKESFPLTVTSAQKNPTAFYLCASSLPARGTQYFGPGTRLTVL.

In DNA, the CDR3 is TGTGCCAGCAGCTTGGGCCAGTCCGCTTACAATGAGCAGTTCTTC. This translates into CASSLGQSAYNEQFF. The chain recombines TRBV5-6 with TRBJ2-1; the D is unclear. V was trimmed by 0 bases and J by 4 bases, leaving 11 bases between them. CDR1 is SGHDT and CDR2 is YYEEEE in the germline V gene. The CDR3 length is 15 residues.

The V gene is TRBV6-6, the J gene TRBJ2-2, with 13 bases matching TRBD2. CDR1 MNHNY and CDR2 SVGAGI come from the germline V gene (reference sequence). The trim removed 6 bases at V and 5 bases at J, leaving 3 bases unmatched. This CDR3 contains 15 residues. CDR3 sequence (DNA): TGTGCCAGCAGAGCGGGACTAGCGGGGACCGGGGAGCTGTTTTTT. It translates to CASRAGLAGTGELFF.

The chain couples TRBV19 to TRBJ1-6; tentatively, D is TRBD1 (6 bases). The CDR3 is 13 residues long. V dropped 7 bases and J dropped 9 bases, with 13 bases sitting between them. The V gene's germline CDR1 is LNHDA and CDR2 SQIVND (reference sequence). The CDR3 sequence: CASNPRGSSPLHF. The CDR3 DNA follows: TGTGCCAGTAACCCCAGGGGCAGTTCACCCCTCCACTTT. Together with reference TRBV19 and TRBJ1-6, the CDR3 gives the full variable domain: DGGITQSPKYLFRKEGQNVTLSCEQNLNHDAMYWYRQDPGQGLRLIYYSQIVNDFQKGDIAEGYSVSREKKESFPLTVTSAQKNPTAFYLCASNPRGSSPLHFGNGTRLTVT.

The chain uses TRBV5-4 and TRBJ1-6; D is unresolved. Germline V gene data show CDR1 as SGHNT and CDR2 as YYREEE (reference sequence). V was pared by 2 bases and J by 6 bases, with 9 bases between. The CDR3 covers 14 residues. CDR3 in amino acids: CASSLSLTNSPLHF. DNA of the CDR3: TGTGCCAGCAGCTTAAGTCTTACTAATTCACCCCTCCACTTT. Together with reference TRBV5-4 and TRBJ1-6, the CDR3 gives the full variable domain: ETGVTQSPTHLIKTRGQQVTLRCSSQSGHNTVSWYQQALGQGPQFIFQYYREEENGRGNFPPRFSGLQFPNYSSELNVNALELDDSALYLCASSLSLTNSPLHFGNGTRLTVT.

Remarks on this clone: Germline is not matched at one junction end, which may reflect a read error. This chain links TRBV12-5 with TRBJ2-3; D might be TRBD1 (6 bases). Germline CDR1 LGHNT, CDR2 FRNRAP. The CDR3 consists of 12 residues. The CDR3 is CARSQGPGSSVF. For the CDR3, the DNA is TGTGCTCGCTCCCAGGGGCCGGGGTCGTCAGTATTT.

The chain employs TRBV19 and TRBJ2-3; 9 bases are a match to TRBD2. The V and J ends lost 3 bases and 6 bases, in that order; junction bases with no gene match: 7. The CDR3 length is 15 residues. Germline V gene sequence: CDR1 LNHDA, CDR2 SQIVND (reference sequence). CDR3 residues: CASSILAGGADTQYF. CDR3 in DNA: TGTGCCAGTAGTATTCTCGCGGGAGGGGCGGATACGCAGTATTTT.

The chain joins TRBV7-9 to TRBJ2-1, with 12 bases matching TRBD2. CDR1 is SEHNR and CDR2 is FQNEAQ in the germline V gene (reference sequence). The CDR3 is 17 amino acids. V shed 4 bases, J shed 4 bases, and the junction held 8 bases outside the gene matches. This CDR3 is CASSSGLAGGSYNEQFF. CDR3 DNA sequence: TGTGCCAGCAGCTCGGGACTAGCGGGTGGATCGTACAATGAGCAGTTCTTC.

This rearrangement joins TRBV11-3 to TRBJ2-2, with unresolved D. This CDR3 contains 12 residues. The germline V and J ends were trimmed by 4 bases and 3 bases, with 3 bases remaining between them. Germline V gene data show CDR1 as SGHNT and CDR2 as YENEEA. In nucleotides, the CDR3 is TGTGCCAGCAGCTCGGACACCGGGGAGCTGTTTTTT. Amino acid sequence: CASSSDTGELFF.

The V gene is TRBV11-2, the J gene TRBJ2-5; no definite D call. CDR1 and CDR2 (germline): SGHAT, FQNNGV. Between the trimmed V and J ends, which lost 1 base and 7 bases, there was a span of 7 bases. The CDR3 runs 12 residues. CDR3 nucleotides: TGTGCCAGCAGCTTAGGGGCCCGGACCCAGTACTTC. This gives the protein CASSLGARTQYF.

This sequence joins TRBV25-1 and TRBJ2-1, with TRBD2 matching over 10 bases. From germline, CDR1 is MGHDK and CDR2 SYGVNS. The CDR3 extends over 12 amino acids. The DNA for the CDR3 is TGTGCGAGCGGGAGGGAGTACAATGAGCAGTTCTTC. This translates into CASGREYNEQFF.

This chain uses TRBV7-9 with TRBJ1-1, with TRBD1 as a possible D gene (5 bases). The CDR3 is 11 amino acids. V was clipped by 6 bases and J by 10 bases, with 12 bases between them. Looked up from germline, CDR1 is SEHNR and CDR2 is FQNEAQ (reference sequence). The CDR3 is CASRSGSGAFF. The CDR3 nucleotides are TGTGCCAGCAGATCAGGGTCGGGAGCTTTCTTT.

This chain links TRBV19 with TRBJ2-4, with 9 bases aligning to TRBD2. The germline V gene encodes CDR1 LNHDA and CDR2 SQIVND (reference sequence). The length of the CDR3 is 18 residues. V shed 9 bases, J shed 4 bases, and the junction held 19 bases outside the gene matches. This CDR3 reads CASHNLRGGGLSKNIQYF. CDR3 bases: TGTGCCAGCCACAACCTCCGCGGGGGGGGGCTAAGTAAAAACATTCAGTACTTC.

The chain recombines TRBV9 with TRBJ2-5; unclear D gene. The CDR3 loop spans 14 amino acids. Germline CDR1 SGDLS, CDR2 YYNGEE. The germline V and J ends were trimmed by 2 bases and 7 bases, with 15 bases remaining between them. The CDR3 nucleotides are TGTGCCAGCAGCGTTAGCCCATCCAGCACGACCCAGTACTTC. The encoded protein is CASSVSPSSTTQYF. Together with reference TRBV9 and TRBJ2-5, the CDR3 gives the full variable domain: DSGVTQTPKHLITATGQRVTLRCSPRSGDLSVYWYQQSLDQGLQFLIQYYNGEERAKGNILERFSAQQFPDLHSELNLSSLELGDSALYFCASSVSPSSTTQYFGPGTRLLVL.

The chain carries TRBV7-6 and TRBJ2-2; D perhaps matches TRBD1 (6 bases). The V end was cut by 5 bases, the J end by 4 bases, with 8 bases between. The V gene's germline CDR1 is SGHVS and CDR2 FNYEAQ. The CDR3 is 13 amino acids. The CDR3 coding sequence is TGTGCCAGCAGCCCGGACAGCACCGGGGAGCTGTTTTTT. Protein sequence: CASSPDSTGELFF.

This clone was detected only once. The chain recombines TRBV11-3 with TRBJ2-3; 13 bases are shared with TRBD2. The trim removed 1 base at V and 3 bases at J, leaving 10 bases unmatched. Germline-derived CDR1 and CDR2 are SGHNT and YENEEA. CDR3 length: 19 amino acids. CDR3: CASSLGRLAGGPATDTQYF. CDR3 sequence (DNA): TGTGCCAGCAGCTTAGGCAGACTAGCGGGAGGACCAGCGACAGATACGCAGTATTTT.

This chain connects TRBV5-4 to TRBJ2-7; D call uncertain. The germline V gene encodes CDR1 SGHNT and CDR2 YYREEE (reference sequence). CDR3 length: 14 residues. The V end was cut by 1 base, the J end by 7 bases, with 15 bases between. The CDR3 DNA follows: TGTGCCAGCAGCTTGTTTTTCAGGTCCAGAGAGCAGTACTTC. It encodes CASSLFFRSREQYF.